This TCR beta chain derives from a study of control samples from healthy donors and cancer patients. This CDR3 is built from 17 residues. The ends were cut back, 0 bases at V and 0 bases at J, with 9 bases in the middle. CDR1 is LGHDT and CDR2 is YNNKEL in the germline V gene (reference sequence). Method: immunoSEQ multiplex PCR; TCRdb's copy keeps in-frame clones and lacks some. In the table there are 150,000 to 200,000 clones, about 90% of which are singletons. The chain couples TRBV3-1 (or the pseudogene TRBV3-2) to TRBJ2-6; possibly TRBD1 for D (5 bases). What was sequenced was blood. This TCR was recovered from a woman between 50 and 59 years old in good health. Here the CDR3 DNA reads TGTGCCAGCAGCCAAGATCGTGGGGCCTCTGGGGCCAACGTCCTGACTTTC. Its translation is CASSQDRGASGANVLTF.